These 10 T cell receptor beta chains were all obtained from the same sample, sequenced in a study of blood T cells in healthy people across ages. The authors ran a second PCR of roughly 7 to 11 cycles using a sample-barcoded 5' primer and a J-beta primer mix. TCRdb used MiXCR to reprocess the 5' RACE reads, holding one entry per CDR3 protein. The sample includes about 780,000 distinct CDR3 sequences, roughly 25% of them seen just once. These data were likewise used in another study, on T cells of mothers and their children.

Sample: blood. The source of these receptors is a boy aged 5-17 years in good health.

This clonotype was counted only a few times. V gene TRBV5-1 combines with J gene TRBJ1-4, with 8 bases that match TRBD1. Unmatched junction bases numbered 3, after V lost 4 bases and J lost 1 base. The CDR3 covers 15 residues. Looked up from germline, CDR1 is SGHRS and CDR2 is YFSETQ. CDR3 protein: CASSIGQGTNEKLFF. In DNA, the CDR3 is TGCGCCAGCAGCATTGGACAGGGAACTAATGAAAAACTGTTTTTT. The full variable domain, completed using reference TRBV5-1 and TRBJ1-4, is KAGVTQTPRYLIKTRGQQVTLSCSPISGHRSVSWYQQTPGQGLQFLFEYFSETQRNKGNFPGRFSGRQFSNSRSEMNVSTLELGDSALYLCASSIGQGTNEKLFFGSGTQLSVL.

This clonotype came up a few times. The V call is TRBV7-9, the J call TRBJ1-2; maybe TRBD1 (5 bases). Trimming pared 8 bases from V and 3 bases from J, leaving 10 bases between. The germline CDR1 and CDR2 sequences are SEHNR and FQNEAQ (reference sequence). The CDR3 loop spans 12 amino acids. The chain's CDR3 is CASRGTDYGYTF. CDR3 coding DNA: TGTGCCAGCCGTGGGACTGACTATGGCTACACCTTC.

This clonotype was detected only a few times. The chain carries TRBV21-1 and TRBJ1-2; the D call TRBD1 from the table was never checked on the DNA. TRBV21-1 is a pseudogene. The CDR3 has 17 amino acids. CDR3 in amino acids: CASPTEAEGQGLYGYTF. DNA for the CDR3: TGTGCCAGCCCTACGGAGGCGGAGGGACAGGGACTGTATGGCTACACCTTC.

This clonotype appeared a few times. The chain is built from TRBV6-1 and TRBJ2-3; TRBD2 aligns across 12 bases. Germline-derived CDR1 and CDR2 are MNHNS and SASEGT. With V trimmed by 6 bases and J by 6 bases, 13 bases remained unmatched. This CDR3 is 17 amino acids long. CDR3 sequence reads: CASRPGLAGSPGDTQYF. CDR3 sequence (DNA): TGTGCCAGCAGGCCGGGACTAGCGGGTTCCCCTGGGGATACGCAGTATTTT.

The V gene is TRBV12-3 or TRBV12-4, the J gene TRBJ2-5; D tentatively fits TRBD1 or TRBD2 (5 bases each). The DNA matches TRBJ2-7 better at its end, which makes the J call doubtful. The CDR3 runs to 15 residues. CDR3 loop: CASSLWGTSSYEQYF. The CDR3, as DNA: TGTGCCAGCAGTTTATGGGGGACCAGCTCCTACGAGCAGTACTTC.

Worth noting for this clonotype: Relative to the germline gene, one junction end is altered; a read error may explain this. The chain uses TRBV12-3 or TRBV12-4 and TRBJ1-1; possible D gene TRBD1, 5 bases. CDR3 length: 15 amino acids. CDR3 coding DNA: TGTGCCAGCAGGCCCCGGGGAGGTGAGGACACTGAAGCCTTCTTT. It yields the protein CASRPRGGEDTEAFF.

This sequence joins TRBV5-5 and TRBJ2-6, with D perhaps TRBD1 or TRBD2 (5 bases each). The CDR3 sequence is 17 residues long. With 3 bases removed from V and 2 bases from J, the gap between germline ends came to 15 bases. Germline CDR1 and CDR2: SGHKS and YYEKEE (reference sequence). The CDR3 coding sequence is TGTGCCAGCAGCTGGAGGCAGGGAGCGCCTGGGGCCAACGTCCTGACTTTC. This encodes CASSWRQGAPGANVLTF. The entire variable domain, with the rest obtained from reference TRBV5-5 and TRBJ2-6, is as follows: DAGVTQSPTHLIKTRGQQVTLRCSPISGHKSVSWYQQVLGQGPQFIFQYYEKEERGRGNFPDRFSARQFPNYSSELNVNALLLGDSALYLCASSWRQGAPGANVLTFGAGSRLTVL.

V gene TRBV28 combines with J gene TRBJ2-7, with 9 bases fitting TRBD2. V dropped 7 bases and J dropped 0; count of bases not matched to a gene: 1. Germline CDR1 is MDHEN and CDR2 is SYDVKM. The length of the CDR3 is 13 residues. CDR3 in DNA: TGTGCCAGCAAACTAGCGGGCTCCTACGAGCAGTACTTC. Its translation is CASKLAGSYEQYF. The variable domain in full, with the rest retrieved from reference TRBV28 and TRBJ2-7, is DVKVTQSSRYLVKRTGEKVFLECVQDMDHENMFWYRQDPGLGLRLIYFSYDVKMKEKGDIPEGYSVSREKKERFSLILESASTNQTSMYLCASKLAGSYEQYFGPGTRLTVT.

The V gene is TRBV29-1, the J gene TRBJ1-1; D not resolved. This CDR3 contains 16 residues. Trimming removed 7 bases at V and 0 bases at J, with 21 bases between. Germline V CDR1 and CDR2: SQVTM, ANQGSEA. DNA of the CDR3: TGCAGCGAACAACAGACGGTGGTTAGAATGAACACTGAAGCTTTCTTT. Its protein product is CSEQQTVVRMNTEAFF.

The CDR3 DNA reads as TGTGCCAGCAGCTTAAACCCACTAGGGGGGTATGAGACCCAGTACTTC. Translation gives CASSLNPLGGYETQYF. The V gene is TRBV11-2, the J gene TRBJ2-5; D tentatively fits TRBD1 or TRBD2 (6 bases each). Germline V gene lookup returns CDR1 SGHAT and CDR2 FQNNGV. The V end was cut by 2 bases, the J end by 5 bases, with 18 bases between. This CDR3 region has 16 residues. The entire variable domain, with the rest obtained from reference TRBV11-2 and TRBJ2-5, is as follows: EAGVAQSPRYKIIEKRQSVAFWCNPISGHATLYWYQQILGQGPKLLIQFQNNGVVDDSQLPKDRFSAERLKGVDSTLKIQPAKLEDSAVYLCASSLNPLGGYETQYFGPGTRLLVL.